The 24 T cell receptor beta chains below come from one sample, sequenced in a study of OX40 agonist ivuxolimab in advanced cancers. Libraries were constructed by the immunoSEQ multiplex PCR assay. The table was pulled from immuneACCESS by TCRdb, which kept in-frame rearrangements only. Such tables lose some clones; where checked, under half of the loss comes from unresolved V genes, and the rest has no known cause. This sample gives about 64,000 clones in total; roughly 90% of them show up just once. The top ten clones comprise roughly 3% of the sample. The material sequenced was CD4+ or CD8+ T cells sorted from blood, taken in a trial of the OX40 agonist ivuxolimab. All receptors come from an adult with an advanced solid tumor such as melanoma, head and neck, liver or kidney cancer.

In this sample, this clone turned up once. CDR3 sequence (DNA): TGTGCCAGCAGCTTAGCCCCAGGGGGGAACACAGATACGCAGTATTTT. The encoded protein is CASSLAPGGNTDTQYF. This chain links TRBV7-2 with TRBJ2-3; tentatively, D is TRBD1 (7 bases). V gave up 0 bases and J gave up 2 bases, with 12 bases separating them. CDR3 length: 16 residues. Looked up from germline, CDR1 is SGHTA and CDR2 is FQGNSA.

The chain links TRBV6-1 to TRBJ2-5; TRBD2 aligns across 10 bases. The germline V gene has CDR1 MNHNS and CDR2 SASEGT. This CDR3 region has 16 residues. Trimming at V came to 0 bases and at J to 4 bases, leaving 5 bases not matched to a gene. The CDR3 bases are TGTGCCAGCAGTGAAGCGGGTCTAGCGGGAGTAGAGACCCAGTACTTC. Protein: CASSEAGLAGVETQYF.

The rearrangement links TRBV11-2 to TRBJ2-5, with D tentatively TRBD2 (6 bases). This CDR3 has 14 residues. CDR1 is SGHAT and CDR2 is FQNNGV in the germline V gene. The V gene lost 0 bases and the J gene lost 7 bases, with 12 bases spanning the gap. The CDR3 loop reads CASSLEGRAGTQYF. The CDR3 bases are TGTGCCAGCAGCTTAGAAGGGAGAGCGGGGACCCAGTACTTC.

The CDR3 reads CSVAKDGAAKNIQYF. The CDR3 nucleotides are TGCAGCGTCGCCAAGGACGGGGCAGCCAAAAACATTCAGTACTTC. The rearrangement uses TRBV29-1 and TRBJ2-4; either TRBD1 or TRBD2 may supply D (5 bases each). The germline V gene has CDR1 SQVTM and CDR2 ANQGSEA. V was clipped by 6 bases and J by 0 bases, with 15 bases between them. This CDR3 contains 15 residues.

The V call is TRBV6-6, the J call TRBJ1-5, with 7 positions matching TRBD1. The CDR3 spans 16 residues. Germline V gives CDR1 MNHNY, CDR2 SVGAGI (reference sequence). The junction had 10 bases not matched to a gene; V was cut back by 4 bases and J by 4 bases. CDR3 sequence reads: CASSSSSRGGNQPQHF. DNA of the CDR3: TGTGCCAGCAGTTCCTCAAGCAGGGGGGGGAATCAGCCCCAGCATTTT.

V is TRBV5-1 and J is TRBJ2-1; TRBD2 matches 7 bases. The J segment lost 6 bases and the V segment lost 2 bases, leaving 8 bases of the junction unmatched. In germline, CDR1 is SGHRS, CDR2 YFSETQ. The CDR3 length is 15 residues. The CDR3 loop reads CASSLEGGEGNEQFF. Written as DNA, the CDR3 is TGCGCCAGCAGCTTAGAGGGCGGGGAGGGCAATGAGCAGTTCTTC.

The chain recombines TRBV6-5 with TRBJ2-1; 7 nucleotides line up with TRBD1. Germline values: CDR1 MNHEY, CDR2 SVGAGI. The CDR3 length is 14 residues. V was pared by 8 bases and J by 6 bases, with 10 bases of the junction left unmatched. Here the CDR3 DNA reads TGTGCCAGCTTTCCCCACAGGGGCGGCAATGAGCAGTTCTTC. As protein: CASFPHRGGNEQFF.

This clone showed up just a few times. The gene calls are TRBV15 and TRBJ2-3; no clear D. The CDR3 loop spans 14 amino acids. The V gene's germline CDR1 is LNHNV and CDR2 YYDKDF (reference sequence). Trimming removed 8 bases at V and 0 bases at J, with 12 bases between. The CDR3 sequence: CATATVGSTDTQYF. In DNA form, the CDR3 reads TGTGCCACCGCGACTGTCGGTAGCACAGATACGCAGTATTTT.

V gene TRBV28 combines with J gene TRBJ1-2; no clear D. This CDR3 is built from 13 residues. V lost 3 bases, J lost 5 bases, and 10 bases lay in between. Per the germline V gene, CDR1 is MDHEN and CDR2 is SYDVKM. CDR3 bases: TGTGCCAGCAGTTTCGGCGCGAAGTATGGCTACACCTTC. It yields the protein CASSFGAKYGYTF.

This clone has only one observation. This chain links TRBV6-1 with TRBJ1-2; TRBD1 might be the D (6 bases). The germline V gene encodes CDR1 MNHNS and CDR2 SASEGT. V was pared by 2 bases and J by 7 bases, with 17 bases between. This CDR3 is built from 15 residues. This chain's CDR3 is CASSERAGDRRGYTF. The CDR3 bases are TGTGCCAGCAGTGAACGGGCAGGGGACCGTCGTGGCTACACCTTC.

The V call is TRBV27, the J call TRBJ1-4; perhaps TRBD1 as D (5 bases). Trimming stripped 4 bases from V and 8 bases from J, with 14 bases between. Per the germline V gene, CDR1 is MNHEY and CDR2 is SMNVEV (reference sequence). There are 14 residues in the CDR3. CDR3 DNA: TGTGCCAGCAGTTCGGAGGGGATGTTGGAAAAACTGTTTTTT. Translating gives CASSSEGMLEKLFF.

The chain links TRBV19 to TRBJ2-5, with 9 bases lining up with TRBD2. After removal of 3 bases from V and 4 bases from J, the junction contained 3 bases not matched to a gene. Germline V gene sequence: CDR1 LNHDA, CDR2 SQIVND (reference sequence). This CDR3 spans 14 amino acids. The CDR3 sequence: CASSISGSVETQYF. CDR3 nucleotide sequence: TGTGCCAGTAGTATTAGCGGGAGTGTAGAGACCCAGTACTTC.

CDR3 in amino acids: CASSEGQKYEQYF. The CDR3 DNA reads as TGCGCCAGCAGCGAGGGACAGAAATACGAGCAGTACTTC. The V and J genes are TRBV5-1 and TRBJ2-7, with 7 bases identical to TRBD1. Germline loops: CDR1 SGHRS, CDR2 YFSETQ. V shed 4 bases and J 4 bases; nucleotides not matched to a gene: 5. The CDR3 totals 13 residues.

The chain has TRBV11-2 and TRBJ2-5; 8 bases are a match to TRBD2. In germline, CDR1 is SGHAT, CDR2 FQNNGV. The V segment lost 5 bases and the J segment 5 bases; nucleotides outside the gene matches: 19. The CDR3 consists of 18 residues. Here the CDR3 DNA reads TGTGCCAGCAGCCCCTCACTCCTTTTCGGGAGGGCCGTGGAGACCCAGTACTTC. Amino acids: CASSPSLLFGRAVETQYF.

The rearrangement links TRBV7-8 to TRBJ1-1, with 9 bases fitting TRBD1. The V segment lost 6 bases and the J segment 1 base; nucleotides outside the gene matches: 9. Germline-derived CDR1 and CDR2 are SGHVS and FQNEAQ. CDR3 size: 16 residues. The CDR3 loop reads CASSPRDRAENTEAFF. In DNA form, the CDR3 reads TGTGCCAGCAGTCCCCGGGACAGGGCCGAGAACACTGAAGCTTTCTTT.

The chain recombines TRBV18 with TRBJ2-3, with 9 bases fitting TRBD1. Per germline, CDR1 KGHSH and CDR2 LQKENI. This CDR3 comprises 18 residues. Trimming removed 2 bases from V and 7 bases from J; junction bases left unmatched: 16. CDR3 sequence (DNA): TGTGCCAGCTCACCAAATTATCTCGGGACAGGGTACTTGAATACGCAGTATTTT. This translates into CASSPNYLGTGYLNTQYF. Full variable domain (rest looked up from reference TRBV18 and TRBJ2-3): NAGVMQNPRHLVRRRGQEARLRCSPMKGHSHVYWYRQLPEEGLKFMVYLQKENIIDESGMPKERFSAEFPKEGPSILRIQQVVRGDSAAYFCASSPNYLGTGYLNTQYFGPGTRLTVL.

V is TRBV5-8 and J is TRBJ1-2; D remains unclear. Trimming cost V 1 base and J 4 bases, with 8 bases left between them. This CDR3 contains 13 residues. The V gene's germline CDR1 is SGHTS and CDR2 YDEGEE. The CDR3 bases are TGTGCCAGCAGCTTGTTCCAGGTCTATGGCTACACCTTC. The encoded protein is CASSLFQVYGYTF.

The chain employs TRBV19 and TRBJ2-2; 12 nucleotides align to TRBD2. V lost 5 bases and J lost 2; bases outside the gene matches: 6. CDR1 is LNHDA and CDR2 is SQIVND in the germline V gene (reference sequence). This CDR3 spans 17 amino acids. The CDR3 region has the DNA TGTGCCAGTAGTGAACCGGGACTAGCGGGTAACACCGGGGAGCTGTTTTTT. This encodes CASSEPGLAGNTGELFF.

The genes are TRBV11-3 and TRBJ2-1, with TRBD2 identical over 7 bases. Germline V lookup: CDR1 SGHNT, CDR2 YENEEA. The trim removed 5 bases at V and 7 bases at J, leaving 11 bases unmatched. The CDR3 sequence is 15 residues long. The CDR3 loop is CASSLGAGRGNEQFF. In DNA form, the CDR3 reads TGTGCCAGCAGCCTTGGCGCGGGGAGGGGTAATGAGCAGTTCTTC.

This clone was seen only a few times. This chain connects TRBV9 to TRBJ2-5; D gene ambiguous. Deletions cut 4 bases from V and 5 bases from J, with 12 bases between. The germline CDR1 and CDR2 sequences are SGDLS and YYNGEE. This CDR3 spans 13 amino acids. The CDR3 is CASSLQVGETQYF. The CDR3 DNA is TGTGCCAGCAGCCTCCAGGTCGGGGAGACCCAGTACTTC.

J is TRBJ1-5 and V is TRBV2; D remains ambiguous. The V end was cut by 2 bases, the J end by 7 bases, with 18 bases between. The CDR3 is 16 amino acids. Germline CDR1 reads SNHLY; CDR2 reads FYNNEI. The CDR3 region is CASSESLRVEGQPQHF. CDR3 nucleotides: TGTGCCAGCAGTGAATCTTTGAGGGTGGAGGGCCAGCCCCAGCATTTT.

This rearrangement joins TRBV4-3 to TRBJ2-2; 7 bases align to TRBD1. CDR1 and CDR2 (germline): LGHNA, YSLEER. Losses at the gene ends were 5 bases for V and 5 bases for J; bases not matched to a gene: 11. This CDR3 region has 16 residues. For the CDR3, the DNA is TGCGCCAGCAGCATAGCACAGGGGTTGGGGACCGGGGAGCTGTTTTTT. Protein: CASSIAQGLGTGELFF.

This chain uses TRBV6-6 with TRBJ2-7, with 8 bases identical to TRBD1. V shed 8 bases, J shed 4 bases, and the junction held 7 bases outside the gene matches. The germline CDR1 and CDR2 sequences are MNHNY and SVGAGI (reference sequence). The length of the CDR3 is 13 residues. DNA for the CDR3: TGTGCCAGCCGGACAGGGATTCTATACGAGCAGTACTTC. Protein: CASRTGILYEQYF.

The rearrangement uses TRBV6-1 and TRBJ2-7, with a weak D call TRBD2 (5 bases). Germline CDR1 is MNHNS and CDR2 is SASEGT. Trimming shortened V by 11 bases and J by 2 bases, and 16 bases separated the two germline ends. The CDR3 sequence is 13 residues long. For the CDR3, the DNA is TGTGCCGTCCTGAGGGAATTCCCCTACGAGCAGTACTTC. Encoded protein: CAVLREFPYEQYF.